The sample holds many counts of the clone carrying this TCR beta chain. This specimen comes from a study of T cells in Graves' hyperthyroidism and ophthalmopathy. Amplified TCR beta CDR3 regions came from RNA transcripts. The primer set for the first-round RT-PCR of the TCR CDR3 was HTBI. TCRdb analysed the multiplex PCR reads with MiXCR anew, one entry per CDR3 protein. The sample includes 650,000 to 850,000 distinct CDR3 sequences, around a sixth of them seen just once. Diagnostic assessment was based on clinical symptoms, serum thyroxine and TRAb, thyroid ultrasound and orbital computed tomography. The CDR3 consists of 13 residues. Trimming removed 2 bases from V and 4 bases from J, with 9 bases in between. Germline CDR1 is MNHEY and CDR2 is SVGAGI.

Sequencing was performed on blood. The chain joins TRBV6-5 to TRBJ2-7; D is perhaps TRBD1 (5 bases). The TCR originated in a woman aged 45-65 years with Graves' hyperthyroidism that later progressed to Graves' ophthalmopathy. Here the CDR3 reads CASSYGRGYEQYF. DNA for the CDR3: TGTGCCAGCAGTTACGGTAGGGGATACGAGCAGTACTTC.